A single sample gave rise to the 11 T cell receptor beta chains below, sequenced in a study of blood T cell repertoires in COVID-19. Profiling relied on immunoSEQ multiplex PCR, and the TCRdb table lists in-frame clones only, not all of them. The sample contains roughly 69,000 clones, about 84% of which appear only once. The sample consisted of peripheral blood. The source is a man aged 50 to 59 with COVID-19, enrolled during active disease.

The chain recombines TRBV7-2 with TRBJ2-1, with D perhaps matching TRBD2 (6 bases). The CDR3 is 13 amino acids. In germline, CDR1 is SGHTA, CDR2 FQGNSA. V was clipped by 2 bases and J by 10 bases, with 12 bases between them. The DNA of the CDR3 is TGTGCCAGCAGCTTAACGCGACTAGACGAGCAGTTCTTC. It translates to CASSLTRLDEQFF.

This chain links TRBV9 with TRBJ2-5; 7 bases line up with TRBD2. V lost 3 bases to trimming and J lost 2 bases; unmatched junction nucleotides: 7. CDR1 is SGDLS and CDR2 is YYNGEE in the germline V gene. The CDR3 loop spans 15 amino acids. CDR3 nucleotide sequence: TGTGCCAGCAGCGAGGGGTGGGGACTACAAGAGACCCAGTACTTC. It is translated as CASSEGWGLQETQYF. Together with reference TRBV9 and TRBJ2-5, the CDR3 gives the full variable domain: DSGVTQTPKHLITATGQRVTLRCSPRSGDLSVYWYQQSLDQGLQFLIQYYNGEERAKGNILERFSAQQFPDLHSELNLSSLELGDSALYFCASSEGWGLQETQYFGPGTRLLVL.

The chain links TRBV7-9 to TRBJ2-7; D is possibly TRBD2 (7 bases). The CDR3 totals 17 residues. Trimming cost V 5 bases and J 6 bases, with 26 bases left between them. Looked up from germline, CDR1 is SEHNR and CDR2 is FQNEAQ (reference sequence). The CDR3: CASSSQPYGGQKAEQYF. The CDR3 DNA is TGTGCCAGCAGCAGCCAACCCTACGGGGGGCAAAAGGCCGAGCAGTACTTC. The full variable domain, with the rest looked up from reference TRBV7-9 and TRBJ2-7, is DTGVSQNPRHKITKRGQNVTFRCDPISEHNRLYWYRQTLGQGPEFLTYFQNEAQLEKSRLLSDRFSAERPKGSFSTLEIQRTEQGDSAMYLCASSSQPYGGQKAEQYFGPGTRLTVT.

V usage is TRBV5-5 and J usage is TRBJ2-7; 7 bases are a match to TRBD1. V trimming: 2 bases; J trimming: 1 base; junction bases outside the gene matches: 6. The length of the CDR3 is 15 residues. Germline V gives CDR1 SGHKS, CDR2 YYEKEE (reference sequence). The CDR3 here is CASSLGDSFSYEQYF. For the CDR3, the DNA is TGTGCCAGCAGCTTAGGGGACAGTTTTTCCTACGAGCAGTACTTC.

This clone was detected only a few times. This chain links TRBV5-1 with TRBJ2-2; the D gene is possibly TRBD1 (6 bases). CDR1 and CDR2 (germline): SGHRS, YFSETQ. Trimming left V 5 bases short and J 0 bases short, with 11 bases between. The CDR3 loop spans 15 amino acids. CDR3 residues: CASRARQANTGELFF. DNA for the CDR3: TGCGCCAGCAGGGCGAGACAGGCGAACACCGGGGAGCTGTTTTTT.

This sequence joins TRBV5-1 and TRBJ2-7, with D possibly matching TRBD2 (7 bases). Per germline, CDR1 SGHRS and CDR2 YFSETQ. Trimming took 0 bases from V and 5 from J, leaving 12 bases between them. This CDR3 comprises 14 residues. CDR3 protein: CASSLAGGIDEQYF. The CDR3 bases are TGCGCCAGCAGCTTGGCGGGGGGCATCGACGAGCAGTACTTC. The variable domain in full, with the rest retrieved from reference TRBV5-1 and TRBJ2-7, is KAGVTQTPRYLIKTRGQQVTLSCSPISGHRSVSWYQQTPGQGLQFLFEYFSETQRNKGNFPGRFSGRQFSNSRSEMNVSTLELGDSALYLCASSLAGGIDEQYFGPGTRLTVT.

The chain uses TRBV29-1 and TRBJ2-3; possibly TRBD1 for D (6 bases). The CDR3 is made up of 12 amino acids. Trimming left V 5 bases short and J 4 bases short, with 10 bases between. Germline V gene lookup returns CDR1 SQVTM and CDR2 ANQGSEA. The CDR3 DNA reads TGCAGCGTTACACAGGGCCCAGATACGCAGTATTTT. It translates to CSVTQGPDTQYF.

The chain couples TRBV19 to TRBJ2-4, with 8 bases identical to TRBD1. CDR1 LNHDA and CDR2 SQIVND come from the germline V gene (reference sequence). Trimming removed 6 bases from V and 5 bases from J; junction bases left unmatched: 6. The CDR3 contains 14 residues. CDR3: CASRGQAGQNIQYF. The CDR3 nucleotides are TGTGCCAGTAGGGGACAGGCGGGCCAAAACATTCAGTACTTC. Looking up the rest from reference TRBV19 and TRBJ2-4 gives the full variable domain: DGGITQSPKYLFRKEGQNVTLSCEQNLNHDAMYWYRQDPGQGLRLIYYSQIVNDFQKGDIAEGYSVSREKKESFPLTVTSAQKNPTAFYLCASRGQAGQNIQYFGAGTRLSVL.

The chain couples TRBV18 to TRBJ2-5; D call uncertain. Germline loops: CDR1 KGHSH, CDR2 LQKENI. The length of the CDR3 is 11 residues. V was cut by 3 bases and J by 3 bases, with 2 bases left in between. The CDR3 region is CASSPEETQYF. CDR3 DNA sequence: TGTGCCAGCTCACCCGAAGAGACCCAGTACTTC.

The rearrangement joins TRBV7-2 to TRBJ1-5; D unclear. V was clipped by 5 bases and J by 1 base, with 12 bases between them. The germline CDR1 and CDR2 sequences are SGHTA and FQGNSA. CDR3 size: 15 residues. CDR3 region: CASSLAGRSNQPQHF. The CDR3 coding sequence is TGTGCCAGCAGCCTGGCGGGCAGAAGCAATCAGCCCCAGCATTTT.

This rearrangement joins TRBV19 to TRBJ2-3; TRBD2 might be the D (5 bases). Germline CDR1 and CDR2: LNHDA and SQIVND (reference sequence). The CDR3 extends over 14 amino acids. V was trimmed by 3 bases and J by 0 bases, leaving 7 bases between them. The CDR3: CASSMGGSTDTQYF. In nucleotides, the CDR3 is TGTGCCAGTAGTATGGGCGGGAGCACAGATACGCAGTATTTT.